This T cell receptor (beta chain) derives from a study of blood T cell repertoires in COVID-19. Study information: The United States, Italy and Spain supplied acute and convalescent COVID-19 samples. PBMCs, B-cell-depleted T cells, or T cells provided the cDNA or gDNA that made up the material.

Original handling: Estimation of nucleated cell counts was performed using reference gene primer amplification. The table came from immunoSEQ multiplex PCR; TCRdb's copy has only in-frame clones and leaves some out. Clone size and the V and J calls come from that table; the DNA yielded D and trimming. The sample records about 68,000 clones, 75% to 90% being singletons. The CDR3 contains 15 residues. The J segment lost 10 bases and the V segment lost 5 bases, leaving 13 bases of the junction unmatched. The germline V gene has CDR1 GTSNPN and CDR2 SVGIG (reference sequence). The sample comprised peripheral blood. The chain is built from TRBV30 and TRBJ1-6; 8 bases agree with TRBD1. This TCR was recovered from a man aged 50-60 years with acute or convalescent COVID-19. CDR3 loop: CAWAMTGVDYSPLHF. CDR3 nucleotide sequence: TGTGCCTGGGCAATGACAGGGGTTGATTACTCACCCCTCCACTTT.